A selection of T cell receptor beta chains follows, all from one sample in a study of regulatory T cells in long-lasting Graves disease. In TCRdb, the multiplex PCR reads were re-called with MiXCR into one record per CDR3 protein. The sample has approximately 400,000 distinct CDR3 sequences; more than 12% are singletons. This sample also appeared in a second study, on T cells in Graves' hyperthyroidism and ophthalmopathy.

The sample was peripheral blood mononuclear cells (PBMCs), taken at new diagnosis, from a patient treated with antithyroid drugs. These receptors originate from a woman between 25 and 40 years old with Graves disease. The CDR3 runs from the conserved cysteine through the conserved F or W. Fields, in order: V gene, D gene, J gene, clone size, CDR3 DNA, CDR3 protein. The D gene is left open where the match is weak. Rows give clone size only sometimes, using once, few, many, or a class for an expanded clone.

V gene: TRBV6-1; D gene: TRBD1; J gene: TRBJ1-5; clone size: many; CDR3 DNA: TGTGCCAGCCGCTGGGACAGGGATAATCAGCCCCAGCATTTT; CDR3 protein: CASRWDRDNQPQHF
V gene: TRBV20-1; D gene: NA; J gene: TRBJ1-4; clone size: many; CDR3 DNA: TGCAGTGCGCCCAGGACTGCAACTAATGAAAAACTGTTTTTT; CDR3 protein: CSAPRTATNEKLFF
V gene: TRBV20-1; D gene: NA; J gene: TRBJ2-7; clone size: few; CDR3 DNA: TGCAGTGCGGGTCAGCGCACCTACGAGCAGTACTTC; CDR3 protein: CSAGQRTYEQYF
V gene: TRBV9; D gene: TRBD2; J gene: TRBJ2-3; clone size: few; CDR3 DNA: TGTGCCAGCAGCGTAGAGGGAGCGGGAGGGCCCCCAGATACGCAGTATTTT; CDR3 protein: CASSVEGAGGPPDTQYF
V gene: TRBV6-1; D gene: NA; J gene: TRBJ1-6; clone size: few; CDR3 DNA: TGTGCCACCAATTCACCCCTCCACTTT; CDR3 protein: CATNSPLHF
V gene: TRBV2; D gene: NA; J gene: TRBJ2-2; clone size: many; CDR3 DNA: TGTGCCAGCAAGGTTGAGATCCCCGGGGAGCTGTTTTTT; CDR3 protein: CASKVEIPGELFF
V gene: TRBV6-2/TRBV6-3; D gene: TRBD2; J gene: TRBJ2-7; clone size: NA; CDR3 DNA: TGTGCCAGCAGGGGGACTAGCGGAGCAACCTACGAGCAGTACTTC; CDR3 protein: CASRGTSGATYEQYF
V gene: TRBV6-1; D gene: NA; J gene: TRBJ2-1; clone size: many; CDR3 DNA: TGTGCCAGCAGGTCACCTTTGGTGCGCCTCTCCTACAATGAGCAGTTCTTC; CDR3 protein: CASRSPLVRLSYNEQFF
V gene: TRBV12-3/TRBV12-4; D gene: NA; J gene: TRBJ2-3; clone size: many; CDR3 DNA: TGTGCCAGCAGTTTGGGAGCAACTTACGGCACAGATACGCAGTATTTT; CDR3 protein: CASSLGATYGTDTQYF
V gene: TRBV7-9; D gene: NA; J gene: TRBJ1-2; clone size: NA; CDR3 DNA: TGTGCCAGCAGCCCCCTCGCCGCCTTCTATGGCTACACCTTC; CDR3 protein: CASSPLAAFYGYTF
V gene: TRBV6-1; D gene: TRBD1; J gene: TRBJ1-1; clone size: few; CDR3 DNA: TGTGCCAGCACTACGGACAGGGTTACTGAAGCTTTCTTT; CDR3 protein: CASTTDRVTEAFF
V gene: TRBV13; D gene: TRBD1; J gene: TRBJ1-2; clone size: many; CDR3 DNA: TGTGCCAGCAGCTCGACCAGACAGGGGGGGAGGTATGGCTACACCTTC; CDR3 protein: CASSSTRQGGRYGYTF
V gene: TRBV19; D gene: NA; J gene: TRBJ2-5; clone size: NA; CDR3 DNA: TGTGCCAGTAGTATAGATAGAGGTGGGACCCAGTACTTC; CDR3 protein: CASSIDRGGTQYF
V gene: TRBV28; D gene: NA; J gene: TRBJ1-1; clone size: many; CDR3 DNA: TGTGCCAGCAGTTTCTATGGGGCGGGAAACACTGAAGCTTTCTTT; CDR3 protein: CASSFYGAGNTEAFF
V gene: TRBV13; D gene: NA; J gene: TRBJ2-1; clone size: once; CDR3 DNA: TGTGCCAGCAGCGTTGACGCGGGACAGAGTACAGGGGAGCAGTTCTTC; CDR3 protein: CASSVDAGQSTGEQFF
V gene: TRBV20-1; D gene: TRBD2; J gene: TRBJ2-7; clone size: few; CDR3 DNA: TGCAGTGCTCACCCCGGGACTAGCGGGAGCTTCCACGGGCAGTACTTC; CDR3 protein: CSAHPGTSGSFHGQYF
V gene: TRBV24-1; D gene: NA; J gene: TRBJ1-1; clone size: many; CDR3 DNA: TGTGCCACCAGTGATTTGCTCGCAGGGACTGAAGCTTTCTTT; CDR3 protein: CATSDLLAGTEAFF
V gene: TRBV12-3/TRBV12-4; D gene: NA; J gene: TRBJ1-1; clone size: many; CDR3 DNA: TGTGCCAGCAGTTTATGGCGGGGGGCAGGTAACACTGAAGCTTTCTTT; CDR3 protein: CASSLWRGAGNTEAFF
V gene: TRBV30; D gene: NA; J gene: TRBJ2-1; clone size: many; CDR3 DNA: TGTGCCTGGAGTGGCCCCTATAATGAGCAGTTCTTC; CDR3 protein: CAWSGPYNEQFF
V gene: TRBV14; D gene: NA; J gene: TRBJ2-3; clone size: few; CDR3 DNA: TGTGCCAGCAGCCCGTGGGCAGATACGCAGTATTTT; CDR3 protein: CASSPWADTQYF
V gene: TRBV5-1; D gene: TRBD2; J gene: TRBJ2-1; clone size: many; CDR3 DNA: TGCGCCAGCAGCCGGTATTCTAGCGGGCAGACCTTCTACAATGAGCAGTTCTTC; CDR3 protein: CASSRYSSGQTFYNEQFF
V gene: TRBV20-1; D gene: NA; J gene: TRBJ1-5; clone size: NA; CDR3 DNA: TGCAGTGCTAGAGGGCAGATTAGCAATCAGCCCCAGCATTTT; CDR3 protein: CSARGQISNQPQHF
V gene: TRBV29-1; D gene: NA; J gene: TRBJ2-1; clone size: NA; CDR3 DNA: TGCAGCGCCTTTCCCCAAAATTATGAGCAGTTCTTC; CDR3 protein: CSAFPQNYEQFF
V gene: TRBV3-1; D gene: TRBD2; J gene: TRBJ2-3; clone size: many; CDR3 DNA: TGTGCCAGCAGCCAAGAGGAGGGAGGGACCCCCTACACAGATACGCAGTATTTT; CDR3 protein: CASSQEEGGTPYTDTQYF
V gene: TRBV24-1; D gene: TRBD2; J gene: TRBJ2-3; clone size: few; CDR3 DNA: TGTGCCACCAGTGACCGACTAGCGGGAGTGACAGATACGCAGTATTTT; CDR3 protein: CATSDRLAGVTDTQYF
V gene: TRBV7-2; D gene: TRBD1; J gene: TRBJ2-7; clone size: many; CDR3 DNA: TGTGCCAGCAGCTGGGGGACAGGGACCTACGAGCAGTACTTC; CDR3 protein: CASSWGTGTYEQYF
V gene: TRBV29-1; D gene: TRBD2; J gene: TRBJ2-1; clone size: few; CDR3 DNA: TGCAGCGCCTCCGGCCATGGGGCGGGAGCTCTCAATGAGCAGTTCTTC; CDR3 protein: CSASGHGAGALNEQFF
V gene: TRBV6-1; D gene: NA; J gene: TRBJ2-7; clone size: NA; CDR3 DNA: TGTGCCAGCAGCCTAAGCAGGGCCCGGGCCTCCGAGCAGTACTTC; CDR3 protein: CASSLSRARASEQYF
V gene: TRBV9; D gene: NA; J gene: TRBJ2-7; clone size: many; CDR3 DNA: TGTGCCAGCAGCGTAACCGGGTCCTACGAGCAGTACTTC; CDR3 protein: CASSVTGSYEQYF
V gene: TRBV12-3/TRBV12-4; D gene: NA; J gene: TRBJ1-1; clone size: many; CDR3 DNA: TGTGCCAGCAGCTTAGGTTACACTGAAGCTTTCTTT; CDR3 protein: CASSLGYTEAFF
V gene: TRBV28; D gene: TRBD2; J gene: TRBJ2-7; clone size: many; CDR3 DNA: TGTGCCAGCAGTTTATTAGGGAGGGGACTAGCGGGGGATAACGAGCAGTACTTC; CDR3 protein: CASSLLGRGLAGDNEQYF
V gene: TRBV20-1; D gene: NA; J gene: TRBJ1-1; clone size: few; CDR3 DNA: TGCAGTGCCAGAAACTCATGGATTGGGGCGCGGGGGAACACTGAAGCTTTCTTT; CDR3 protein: CSARNSWIGARGNTEAFF
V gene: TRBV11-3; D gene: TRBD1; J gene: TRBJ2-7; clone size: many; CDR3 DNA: TGTGCCAGCAGCTTACGACAGGGGGCGAAAGAGCAGTACTTC; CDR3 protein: CASSLRQGAKEQYF
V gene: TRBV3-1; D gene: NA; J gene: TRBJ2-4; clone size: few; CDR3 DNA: TGTGCCAGCAGCCAAGTTTCAGCAGGATTCATTCAGTACTTC; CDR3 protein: CASSQVSAGFIQYF
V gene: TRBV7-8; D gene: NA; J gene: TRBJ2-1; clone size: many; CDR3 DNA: TGTGCCAGCAGCTACTCCCGACTCCAGGTCTACAATGAGCAGTTCTTC; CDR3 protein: CASSYSRLQVYNEQFF
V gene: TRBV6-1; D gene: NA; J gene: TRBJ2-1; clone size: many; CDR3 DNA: TGTGCCAGCAGTGAAGAGGAGGGCTCCTACAATGAGCAGTTCTTC; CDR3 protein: CASSEEEGSYNEQFF
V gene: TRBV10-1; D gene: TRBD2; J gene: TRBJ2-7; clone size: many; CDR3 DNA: TGCGCCAGCAGTGAGCGTGCTAGCGGGAGTTACGAGCAGTACTTC; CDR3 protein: CASSERASGSYEQYF
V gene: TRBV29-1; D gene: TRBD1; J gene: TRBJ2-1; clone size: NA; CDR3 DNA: TGCAGCGTTGAGGACAGGGCCGATGGGGATGAGCAGTTCTTC; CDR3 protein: CSVEDRADGDEQFF
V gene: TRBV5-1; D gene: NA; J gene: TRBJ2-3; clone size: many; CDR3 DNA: TGCGCCAGCAGTGAGGACGACGGGAGCACAGATACGCAGTATTTT; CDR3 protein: CASSEDDGSTDTQYF
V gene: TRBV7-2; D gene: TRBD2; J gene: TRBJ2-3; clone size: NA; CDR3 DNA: TGTGCCAGCAGCTCCAGCCGGGGGAGGGCTAGAGATACGCAGTATTTT; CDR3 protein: CASSSSRGRARDTQYF
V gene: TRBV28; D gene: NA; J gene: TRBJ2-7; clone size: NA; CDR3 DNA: TGTGCCAGCAACGGCCAGAACTACGAGCAGTACTTC; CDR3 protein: CASNGQNYEQYF
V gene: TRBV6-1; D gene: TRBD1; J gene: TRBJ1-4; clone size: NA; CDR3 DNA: TGTGCCAGCAGACCACCGGGACAGTCCAATGAAAAACTGTTTTTT; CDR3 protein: CASRPPGQSNEKLFF
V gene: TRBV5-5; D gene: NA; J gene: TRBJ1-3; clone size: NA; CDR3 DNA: TGTGCCAGCGGGGGGTTTGGAAACACCATATATTTT; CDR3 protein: CASGGFGNTIYF
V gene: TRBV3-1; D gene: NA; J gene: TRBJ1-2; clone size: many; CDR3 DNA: TGTGCCAGCAGCCAAGAACCCCCAGGGCCAGGGCGTTGGAACTATGGCTACACCTTC; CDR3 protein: CASSQEPPGPGRWNYGYTF
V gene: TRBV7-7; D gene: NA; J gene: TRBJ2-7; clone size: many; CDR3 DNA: TGTGCCAGCAGCCGAGGGGGGATTTACGAGCAGTACTTC; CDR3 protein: CASSRGGIYEQYF
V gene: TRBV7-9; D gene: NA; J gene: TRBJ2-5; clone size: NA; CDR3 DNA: TGTGCCAGCAGCTTAATTTTGGGCGGAGAGACCCAGTACTTC; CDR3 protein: CASSLILGGETQYF
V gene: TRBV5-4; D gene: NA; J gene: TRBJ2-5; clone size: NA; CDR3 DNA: TGTGCCAGCACTCCCGGTAGAGTTTCCTCGGGGACCCAGTACTTC; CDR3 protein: CASTPGRVSSGTQYF
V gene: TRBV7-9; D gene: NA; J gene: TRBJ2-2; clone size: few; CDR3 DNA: TGTGCCAGCAGCTATGGGATAGGGGAGCTGTTTTTT; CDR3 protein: CASSYGIGELFF
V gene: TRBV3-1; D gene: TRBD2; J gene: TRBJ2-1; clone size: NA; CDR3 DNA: TGTGCCAGCAGCCAAAAGATAGGCGGGAGTTTATTCTTC; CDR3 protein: CASSQKIGGSLFF
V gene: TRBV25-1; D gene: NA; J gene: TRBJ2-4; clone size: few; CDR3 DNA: TGTGCCAGCAGTGCCACCATCTCGACTGGGAACGTTCAGTACTTC; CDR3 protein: CASSATISTGNVQYF
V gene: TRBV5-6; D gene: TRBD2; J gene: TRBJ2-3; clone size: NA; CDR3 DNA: TGTGCCAGCAGCGGGACAACTAGCGGGGCTAGCACAGATACGCAGTATTTT; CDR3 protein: CASSGTTSGASTDTQYF
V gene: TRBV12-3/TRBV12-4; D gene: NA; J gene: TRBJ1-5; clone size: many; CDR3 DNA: TGTGCCAGCCGATTGGGGGGGGTGGGCCAGCCCCAGCATTTT; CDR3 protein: CASRLGGVGQPQHF
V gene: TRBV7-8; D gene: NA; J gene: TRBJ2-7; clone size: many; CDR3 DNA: TGTGCCAGCAGCTTTGTCAGGATATACTCCTACGAGCAGTACTTC; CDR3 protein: CASSFVRIYSYEQYF
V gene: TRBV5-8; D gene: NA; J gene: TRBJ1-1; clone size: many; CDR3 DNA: TGTGCCAGCAGCCGGGCGGGATCGAACACTGAAGCTTTCTTT; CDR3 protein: CASSRAGSNTEAFF
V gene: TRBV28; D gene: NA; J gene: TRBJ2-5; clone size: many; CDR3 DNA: TGTGCCAGCAGTTTGGATATGCAAGAGACCCAGTACTTC; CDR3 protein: CASSLDMQETQYF
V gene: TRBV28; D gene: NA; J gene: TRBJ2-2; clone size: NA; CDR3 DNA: TGTGCCAGCAGTTTATCCGCTGGAACGTTTTTT; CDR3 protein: CASSLSAGTFF
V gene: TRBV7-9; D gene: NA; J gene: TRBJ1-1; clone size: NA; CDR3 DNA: TGTGCCAGCAGCCCCGCGTTGGGGACGGCGAACACTGAAGCTTTCTTT; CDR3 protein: CASSPALGTANTEAFF